Detailed here is one T cell receptor (beta chain). The sample belongs to a study of cytomegalovirus exposure and HLA in healthy donors. Per germline, CDR1 KGHSH and CDR2 LQKENI. The CDR3 extends over 14 amino acids. The ends lost 8 bases at V and 9 bases at J; junction bases unmatched: 9. Primers included in the PCR were 60 Vbeta and 13 Jbeta primers. Produced via immunoSEQ multiplex PCR; TCRdb's table is partial and in-frame only. The data contain approximately 170,000 clones, around 77% of them singletons. The chain couples TRBV18 to TRBJ1-6; 8 bases map to TRBD1. The TCR sequence derives from a woman aged 40 to 49 in good health and CMV-seronegative. Sequenced material: PBMCs. CDR3 sequence (DNA): TGTGCCAGCACCGGAGGACAGGGTTCTTCACCCCTCCACTTT. Encoded protein: CASTGGQGSSPLHF.